This T cell receptor (beta chain) was obtained from a study of T-cell reconstitution after alpha-beta-depleted transplantation in children. In its sample, this clonotype was seen many times. Molecular barcoding with unique molecular identifiers was used for the TCRbeta library. TCRdb ran MiXCR on the PCR reads and lists one entry per CDR3 protein. The table has about 400,000 distinct CDR3 sequences, about an eighth seen once; the top ten hold 4.3%. Germline loops: CDR1 MRHNA, CDR2 SNTAGT. Trimming at V came to 6 bases and at J to 2 bases, leaving 9 bases not matched to a gene. CDR3 length: 15 amino acids.

The chain joins TRBV6-4 to TRBJ2-7, with 8 bases matching TRBD2. The input for sequencing was PBMCs, taken from the stem cell graft. The sequence was collected from a human donor who donated a stem cell graft to a child with Fanconi anemia. This CDR3 is CASRHQRGHPYEQYF. CDR3 DNA sequence: TGTGCCAGCAGGCACCAGCGGGGGCACCCCTACGAGCAGTACTTC.